This TCR beta chain is from a study of blood T cells in healthy people across ages. Points from the study as a whole: While age rose, TCR beta diversity per million T cells dropped in a roughly linear way.

This clonotype has only a few counts. Its antigen is unidentified. Those donating, healthy Caucasian individuals from Russia, were aged roughly 6 to 100. A sample-barcoded 5' primer and a J-beta primer mix were used in a second PCR of roughly 7 to 12 cycles. TCRdb recomputed calls from the 5' RACE reads with MiXCR, one row per CDR3 protein. The repertoire holds around 1.5 million distinct CDR3 sequences, with around two fifths as singletons. The receptor comes from a young woman in good health. Input material: blood.

CDR3 residues: CASRLGGDEQFF. CDR3 in DNA: TGTGCCAGCAGACTAGGGGGCGATGAGCAGTTCTTC. The rearrangement links TRBV12-3 or TRBV12-4 to TRBJ2-1, with 7 bases aligning to TRBD1. The V segment lost 6 bases and the J segment 8 bases; nucleotides outside the gene matches: 4. This CDR3 is 12 amino acids long.